This TCR beta chain was recovered during a study of control samples from healthy donors and cancer patients. CDR1 DFQATT and CDR2 SNEGSKA come from the germline V gene (reference sequence). The CDR3 contains 10 residues. V lost 5 bases, J lost 16 bases, and 14 bases lay in between. Here immunoSEQ multiplex PCR was the method, and the copy in TCRdb shows in-frame clones only, minus some. This table holds around 120,000 clones, 80% to 95% found once. The sequence came from a woman younger than 30 in good health. Sequenced: blood. The chain has TRBV20-1 and TRBJ1-4, with unresolved D. The CDR3 sequence is CSARSPEGFF. Written as DNA, the CDR3 is TGCAGTGCTCGATCACCGGAGGGGTTTTTT.